This T cell receptor beta chain stems from a study of regulatory T cells in long-lasting Graves disease. Germline CDR1 reads SEHNR; CDR2 reads FQNEAQ (reference sequence). The CDR3 totals 12 residues. Trimming stripped 3 bases from V and 4 bases from J, with 4 bases between. The time point is: newly diagnosed GD, antithyroid drugs for less than 3 months. RNA from PBMCs was the source of the TCR library. To make TCR beta libraries, researchers used iRepertoire HTBI primers and Arm-PCR of CDR3 regions. One entry per CDR3 protein results from TCRdb running MiXCR on the multiplex PCR reads. Among about 220,000 distinct CDR3 sequences listed, roughly a fifth were seen once. Study observations and caveats: Persistent Graves' patients showed a TCR diversity that was lower than that of newly diagnosed ones.

This clonotype has just a few counts. The antigen is undetermined. The data also belong to a second study, concerning T cells in Graves' hyperthyroidism and ophthalmopathy. That work adds: HTBI primers were employed in a first-round RT-PCR of the TCR CDR3. Most clonotypes expanded in the thyroid (above 0.001) were also present in blood.

The TCR comes from a young woman with Graves disease. Sample: peripheral blood mononuclear cells (PBMCs), taken at new diagnosis, from a patient treated with antithyroid drugs. The rearrangement uses TRBV7-9 and TRBJ1-3, with D uncertain. The CDR3 loop reads CASSFGGNTIYF. CDR3 nucleotides: TGTGCCAGCAGCTTCGGGGGAAACACCATATATTTT.